This entry lists 6 T cell receptor beta chains sequenced from one sample in a study of neurological immune-mediated disorders. Time point in this sample: longitudinal time-point 1 (baseline). TCRdb processed the 5' RACE reads anew with MiXCR; each CDR3 protein has one entry. This table has 47,000 or so distinct CDR3 sequences, more than 8.5% appearing once. Specimen: PBMCs. All receptors derive from a woman aged 40 to 50 in good health.

There are many counts of this clonotype. The chain couples TRBV5-1 to TRBJ1-1; TRBD1 might be the D (6 bases). Trimming cost V 0 bases and J 6 bases, with 18 bases left between them. The CDR3 runs to 16 residues. Germline CDR1 and CDR2: SGHRS and YFSETQ. CDR3: CASSLGRGALDPEAFF. The CDR3 nucleotides are TGCGCCAGCAGCTTGGGGCGGGGGGCCCTGGACCCTGAAGCTTTCTTT.

This clonotype was observed at least ten times. This chain uses TRBV6-2 or TRBV6-3 with TRBJ2-1, with TRBD2 matching 10 bases. V dropped 5 bases and J dropped 2; count of bases not matched to a gene: 21. Germline V gives CDR1 MNHEY, CDR2 SVGEGT. The CDR3 is made up of 21 amino acids. CDR3 in amino acids: CASSPVNLAGVIGGAYNEQFF. CDR3 coding DNA: TGTGCCAGCAGTCCGGTAAATCTAGCGGGGGTAATTGGTGGGGCCTACAATGAGCAGTTCTTC.

In its sample, this clonotype was seen many times. This sequence joins TRBV11-3 and TRBJ2-1; D perhaps matches TRBD1 (5 bases). CDR1 is SGHNT and CDR2 is YENEEA in the germline V gene. V lost 0 bases, J lost 10 bases, and 10 bases lay in between. The CDR3 contains 13 residues. In nucleotides, the CDR3 is TGTGCCAGCAGCTTAGAGGGGTCAGGGGAGCAGTTCTTC. Translation: CASSLEGSGEQFF.

This clonotype was recorded at least ten times. The gene calls are TRBV9 and TRBJ2-3; TRBD2 matches 7 bases. This CDR3 is built from 17 residues. The germline V gene encodes CDR1 SGDLS and CDR2 YYNGEE. V dropped 0 bases and J dropped 1; count of bases not matched to a gene: 8. CDR3 coding DNA: TGTGCCAGCAGCGTAGGTAGGTCTAGCGGAGGCACAGATACGCAGTATTTT. Protein sequence: CASSVGRSSGGTDTQYF.

V and J are TRBV7-7 and TRBJ2-3; 8 bases fit TRBD2. Germline V gives CDR1 SSHAT, CDR2 FNYEAQ (reference sequence). This CDR3 has 15 residues. V trimming: 3 bases; J trimming: 5 bases; junction bases outside the gene matches: 7. DNA for the CDR3: TGTGCCAGCAGCTTCAGCGGGAGCCTTGGAGATACGCAGTATTTT. Its translation is CASSFSGSLGDTQYF. Variable domain in full (rest from reference TRBV7-7 and TRBJ2-3): GAGVSQSPRYKVTKRGQDVTLRCDPISSHATLYWYQQALGQGPEFLTYFNYEAQPDKSGLPSDRFSAERPEGSISTLTIQRTEQRDSAMYRCASSFSGSLGDTQYFGPGTRLTVL.

The V gene is TRBV18, the J gene TRBJ1-2; D gene unclear. The CDR3 is 11 amino acids. The V gene lost 2 bases and the J gene lost 5 bases, with 3 bases spanning the gap. Germline V gives CDR1 KGHSH, CDR2 LQKENI. This CDR3 reads CASSPGYGYTF. CDR3 DNA: TGTGCCAGCTCACCAGGTTATGGCTACACCTTC.